Below, 17 T cell receptor beta chains from the same sample are listed, as sequenced in a study of blood T cell repertoires in COVID-19. This table comes from immunoSEQ multiplex PCR, and its TCRdb copy is limited to in-frame clones, with some not included. Of about 210,000 clones in the sample, roughly 80% were seen once. Sequencing used peripheral blood. These receptors came from a woman aged 40 to 50 with active or convalescent COVID-19.

This chain connects TRBV6-6 to TRBJ2-7, with 12 nucleotides matching TRBD1. Trimming took 6 bases from V and 5 from J; bases not matched to a gene: 2. The length of the CDR3 is 13 residues. Germline assignment: CDR1 MNHNY and CDR2 SVGAGI (reference sequence). DNA of the CDR3: TGTGCCAGCAGGGGACAGGGGGCCCACGAGCAGTACTTC. Translating gives CASRGQGAHEQYF.

V gene TRBV19 combines with J gene TRBJ2-1; 7 bases map to TRBD2. Trimming at V came to 6 bases and at J to 4 bases, leaving 9 bases not matched to a gene. In germline, CDR1 is LNHDA, CDR2 SQIVND (reference sequence). The CDR3 extends over 15 amino acids. The CDR3 coding sequence is TGTGCCAGTAGGACCGCGGGAGTGGGTTACAATGAGCAGTTCTTC. Amino acid sequence: CASRTAGVGYNEQFF.

This clone came up once. This chain joins TRBV4-2 and TRBJ1-1; tentative D call: TRBD1 (5 bases). The CDR3 runs 15 residues. Germline CDR1 LGHNA, CDR2 YNFKEQ. The germline V and J ends were trimmed by 2 bases and 5 bases, with 15 bases remaining between them. The CDR3 loop is CASSQTQGVETEAFF. Here the CDR3 DNA reads TGTGCCAGCAGCCAAACGCAGGGTGTGGAGACTGAAGCTTTCTTT.

The V and J genes are TRBV15 and TRBJ2-3; 8 bases line up with TRBD1. V lost 1 base, J lost 2 bases, and 8 bases stayed unmatched. The germline V gene encodes CDR1 LNHNV and CDR2 YYDKDF (reference sequence). The CDR3 runs to 17 residues. The DNA of the CDR3 is TGTGCCACCAGCAGAGGGGGACAGGCAAAAGACACAGATACGCAGTATTTT. Its translation is CATSRGGQAKDTDTQYF.

The gene calls are TRBV6-5 and TRBJ2-7, with 8 bases fitting TRBD1. V lost 5 bases, J lost 2 bases, and 5 bases stayed unmatched. Germline V gene data show CDR1 as MNHEY and CDR2 as SVGAGI. The CDR3 covers 14 residues. The CDR3 protein is CASSPGQEPYEQYF. The CDR3 bases are TGTGCCAGCAGTCCGGGACAGGAGCCCTACGAGCAGTACTTC.

The chain is built from TRBV5-1 and TRBJ1-1; 8 bases are shared with TRBD1. The CDR3 is 15 residues long. After removal of 0 bases from V and 1 base from J, the junction contained 2 bases not matched to a gene. The germline V gene has CDR1 SGHRS and CDR2 YFSETQ. The CDR3 DNA reads as TGCGCCAGCAGCTTGGAGGGGACAGGGAACACTGAAGCTTTCTTT. It translates to CASSLEGTGNTEAFF.

The genes are TRBV10-3 and TRBJ1-2; the D is unclear. CDR3 length: 14 amino acids. V was cut by 5 bases and J by 1 base, with 11 bases left in between. Per the germline V gene, CDR1 is ENHRY and CDR2 is SYGVKD. CDR3 amino acids: CAISTQAFNYGYTF. The CDR3 bases are TGTGCCATCAGTACCCAGGCTTTTAACTATGGCTACACCTTC.

This chain uses TRBV4-1 with TRBJ2-4, with D perhaps TRBD2 (6 bases). Between the trimmed V and J ends, which lost 1 base and 15 bases, there was a span of 22 bases. Germline CDR1 is MGHRA and CDR2 is YSYEKL. The CDR3 consists of 15 residues. The CDR3 nucleotides are TGCGCCAGCAGCCAAGTGCGACCGGGACTGAAATTTCCGTACTTC. It specifies CASSQVRPGLKFPYF.

DNA of the CDR3: TGTGCCAGCAGCTTTAGCGAACCTAACTACGAGCAGTACTTC. It specifies CASSFSEPNYEQYF. The chain links TRBV5-8 to TRBJ2-7; D is possibly TRBD2 (5 bases). The length of the CDR3 is 14 residues. The V and J ends lost 2 bases and 3 bases respectively, with 12 bases between them. Germline CDR1 reads SGHTS; CDR2 reads YDEGEE.

V usage is TRBV14 and J usage is TRBJ2-3; 8 nucleotides line up with TRBD2. The CDR3 consists of 15 residues. The V gene's germline CDR1 is SGHDN and CDR2 FVKESK. After removal of 4 bases from V and 4 bases from J, the junction contained 7 bases not matched to a gene. The CDR3 region has the DNA TGTGCCAGCAGCCCCGGGGGGGCCGGGGCAGATACGCAGTATTTT. Its protein is CASSPGGAGADTQYF.

This sequence joins TRBV19 and TRBJ1-1; 7 nucleotides line up with TRBD1. The V segment lost 8 bases and the J segment 1 base; nucleotides outside the gene matches: 4. The CDR3 extends over 13 amino acids. Germline CDR1 is LNHDA and CDR2 is SQIVND (reference sequence). The CDR3 DNA reads TGTGCCAGTGACCACAGGGGGAACACTGAAGCTTTCTTT. Its translation: CASDHRGNTEAFF.

CDR3 coding DNA: TGTGCCACCAGTGAGTCCGGGACTCCCGCCTACGAGCAGTACTTC. It translates to CATSESGTPAYEQYF. This rearrangement joins TRBV24-1 to TRBJ2-7; D perhaps matches TRBD2 (6 bases). Germline CDR1 KGHDR, CDR2 SFDVKD. Trimming took 4 bases from V and 2 from J, leaving 14 bases between them. CDR3 size: 15 residues.

The chain's CDR3 is CASSPAGYEQYF. CDR3 DNA: TGTGCCAGCAGCCCCGCGGGGTACGAGCAGTACTTC. The V call is TRBV7-8, the J call TRBJ2-7; perhaps TRBD2 as D (6 bases). This CDR3 has 12 amino acids. In germline, CDR1 is SGHVS, CDR2 FQNEAQ. V shed 5 bases and J shed 4 bases, with 9 bases lying between them.

This clone was detected only once. The rearrangement joins TRBV9 to TRBJ1-2; TRBD1 agrees at 8 bases. Trimming took 4 bases from V and 8 from J; bases not matched to a gene: 10. The CDR3 contains 14 residues. Per germline, CDR1 SGDLS and CDR2 YYNGEE. In DNA, the CDR3 is TGTGCCAGCAGCTCCGGACAGGGCCGTAGGGGCTACACCTTC. Its translation: CASSSGQGRRGYTF.

The chain combines TRBV18 with TRBJ1-5; 12 nucleotides line up with TRBD1. Trimming at V came to 3 bases and at J to 6 bases, leaving 6 bases not matched to a gene. Looked up from germline, CDR1 is KGHSH and CDR2 is LQKENI. The CDR3 has 16 residues. CDR3 in amino acids: CASSPGTGGRVQPQHF. CDR3 sequence (DNA): TGTGCCAGCTCACCCGGGACAGGGGGCCGGGTTCAGCCCCAGCATTTT.

This clone was found once. The chain carries TRBV24-1 and TRBJ1-5; D might be TRBD1 (6 bases). V lost 3 bases and J 6 bases, leaving 17 bases between the germline ends. CDR3 size: 16 residues. Germline CDR1 and CDR2: KGHDR and SFDVKD. CDR3 coding DNA: TGTGCCACCAGTGATACGGAAACAGGGTACAGTCAGCCCCAGCATTTT. This translates into CATSDTETGYSQPQHF.

This clone showed up just once. The rearrangement uses TRBV7-3 and TRBJ2-3; perhaps TRBD2 as D (7 bases). This CDR3 has 15 residues. The V end was cut by 5 bases, the J end by 2 bases, with 14 bases between. Germline V gene lookup returns CDR1 SGHTA and CDR2 FQGTGA. CDR3 sequence: CASSRSGTYTDTQYF. The CDR3 DNA reads TGTGCCAGCAGCCGCAGCGGGACATACACAGATACGCAGTATTTT.